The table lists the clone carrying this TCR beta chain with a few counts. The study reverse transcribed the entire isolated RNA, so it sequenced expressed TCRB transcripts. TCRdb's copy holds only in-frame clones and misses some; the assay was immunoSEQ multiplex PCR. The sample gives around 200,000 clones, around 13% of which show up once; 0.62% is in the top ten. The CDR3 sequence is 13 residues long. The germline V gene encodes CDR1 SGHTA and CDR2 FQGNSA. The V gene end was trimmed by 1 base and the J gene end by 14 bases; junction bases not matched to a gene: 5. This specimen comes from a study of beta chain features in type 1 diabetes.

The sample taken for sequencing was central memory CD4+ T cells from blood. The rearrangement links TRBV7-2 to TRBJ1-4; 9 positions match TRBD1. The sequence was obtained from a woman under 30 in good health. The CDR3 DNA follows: TGTGCCAGCAGCTTAGAAGGGACAGGGTTCCTGTTTTTT. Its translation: CASSLEGTGFLFF.